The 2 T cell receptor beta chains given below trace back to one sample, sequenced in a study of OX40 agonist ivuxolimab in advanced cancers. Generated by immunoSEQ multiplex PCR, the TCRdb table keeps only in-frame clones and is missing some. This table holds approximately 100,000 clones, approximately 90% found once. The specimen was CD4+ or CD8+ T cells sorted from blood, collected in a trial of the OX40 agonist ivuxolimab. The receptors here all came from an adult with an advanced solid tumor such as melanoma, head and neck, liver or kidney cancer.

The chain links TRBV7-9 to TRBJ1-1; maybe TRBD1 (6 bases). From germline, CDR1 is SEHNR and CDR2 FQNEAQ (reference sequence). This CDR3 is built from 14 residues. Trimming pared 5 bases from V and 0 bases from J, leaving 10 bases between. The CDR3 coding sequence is TGTGCCAGCAGCCAACAGGGAATGAACACTGAAGCTTTCTTT. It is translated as CASSQQGMNTEAFF.

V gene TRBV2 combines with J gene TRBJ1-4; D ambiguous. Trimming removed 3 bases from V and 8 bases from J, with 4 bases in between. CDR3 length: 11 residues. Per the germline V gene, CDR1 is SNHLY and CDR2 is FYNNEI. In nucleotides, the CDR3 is TGTGCCAGCAGTGAGCGGGAAAAACTGTTTTTT. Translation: CASSEREKLFF.